This T cell receptor beta chain was obtained from a study of cytomegalovirus exposure and HLA in healthy donors (dated by TCRdb to 2015 to 2018). As for the study more broadly: In an earlier analysis of 450 to 750 of the donors, 276 Gb of sequence data and 100 million or so unique TCR beta sequences from 150 million to 200 million T cells were reported. About 300 gigabases of sequencing data and approximately 85 million unique TCR sequences were included in an early release covering about 700 HLA-typed donors. Of the approximately 400 genotyped donors, 65% to 90% were placed in the genetic ancestry cluster associated with self-reported Caucasian donors. The aim of the study was to test whether cataloging public T cell receptors could identify signatures of past pathogen exposure. The study used immunosequencing to profile the T cell repertoires of several hundred subjects and linked those repertoires to cytomegalovirus serostatus. In addition to the first cohort of hundreds of subjects, a separate validation cohort of approximately 110 different subjects was used. To predict cytomegalovirus infection status, the study brought together high-throughput TCR immunosequencing, statistical association of individual TCRs with disease status, and machine learning. A later analysis re-examined previously published TCR beta repertoires from more than 650 donors and added high-resolution HLA genotyping to investigate patterns of TCR occurrence. Rather than using new phenotypic data, the later analysis identified candidate immune exposures from TCR beta sequences and from how often those sequences occurred across donors. In an earlier analysis of 587 of the donors, high-throughput TCR beta sequencing was used to judge whether each TCR beta V gene segment behaved as functional or pseudogenic. Donor age, sex, ethnicity and CMV serostatus were compiled alongside the repertoire data. A later genetic analysis used genome-wide SNP genotypes for 398 of the 666 donors, treating that subset as a discovery cohort. Every discovery cohort repertoire had been produced on one sequencing platform. Class I and class II HLA loci were covered by the typing at four-digit resolution. Typing coverage differed by locus: A, B, C, DRB1 and DQB1 were typed in about 620-640 donors, DQA1 in 522, DPA1 in nearly 610, and DPB1 in roughly 470. Five DR-DQ haplotypes were treated as single units for association and clustering because of strong linkage in the cohort. Among some 410 genotyped donors of the cohort, an average of around 240,000 unique TCR beta nucleotide sequences was sequenced per donor, of which 15% to 20% were non-productive. Results and caveats for the whole study, not just this receptor: Because some donors lacked HLA typing at each locus, the association tests relied only on the typed subset. Several of the top co-occurrence clusters appeared to be linked to parvovirus B19, influenza, CMV and Epstein-Barr virus, according to a later analysis. Across donors, most TCR sequences were observed very rarely, whereas some public TCRs were present in many individuals. Compared with equally common non-associated chains, HLA-associated TCR beta chains in a later analysis were more clonally expanded and had lower generation probabilities. Because counts were too low, about 18 rarely observed V segments, including chromosome 9 orphons, were excluded from the earlier analysis of a few hundred of the donors. The classifier was reported to diagnose cytomegalovirus status with high specificity and sensitivity in both the original cohort and the validation cohort. V-gene and J-gene trimming of TCR beta chains was associated with a missense DCLRE1C variant in a later genetic analysis, and the association was replicated in an independent cohort. When HLA alleles, especially DR and DQ, strongly co-occurred, TCR associations were difficult to assign to individual alleles. In a later analysis, some 18,000 TCR beta sequences were associated with specific HLA alleles at a false discovery rate of 0.05. A few of the identified cytomegalovirus-associated TCR beta chains were confirmed in vitro to be specific for cytomegalovirus antigens. Only TCR beta chains were sequenced in this cohort, and the absence of alpha or paired-chain data limited detectable features. The 87-base-pair reads could not distinguish some IMGT-functional V segments, including TRBV6-2 and TRBV6-3, so those segments were excluded. Correlated functional status among segregating V segments might be attributable to linkage disequilibrium, but an unknown experimental factor could not be ruled out. The presence/absence analyses assumed that sequencing depth was roughly uniform across donors, and that assumption may not be true. The study listed 164 TCR beta chains as associated with cytomegalovirus. Compared with the approximately 720-donor mean, donors in an Asian-associated ancestry cluster had fewer N-insertions in productive TCRs, according to a later genetic analysis. Immune exposure information for the cohort was limited to CMV serostatus. A later analysis found that most CMV-associated TCR beta chains appeared HLA-restricted, with HLA associations seemingly driven largely by CMV exposure. A further reported finding was that TCR beta sequences accurately predicted the HLA-A and HLA-B alleles for most subjects in the first cohort. According to the authors, the approach could potentially be generalized to other disease states and immunological phenotypes. In an earlier analysis of fewer than 750 of the donors, most TCR beta V segments were observed in productive rearrangements about 90% or about 30% of the time, broadly matching IMGT annotations. A cluster of highly shared sequence variants was judged likely to represent a technical artifact of the sequencing pipeline. In a later analysis, the rate of TCR association differed among HLA loci, with DRB1 alleles having the most associated TCRs and HLA-C alleles having the fewest.

Details on this clone: It lacks a known antigen. Nothing much larger sits one base from this clone, and base qualities are not available.

The cohort consisted of hundreds of healthy bone marrow donors. Cohort members were all nominally healthy when sampled, although unrecorded immune exposures were likely present. The donor was CMV seronegative and was included in the group of several hundred seronegative cohort members. Every donor gave a peripheral blood sample, and the peripheral blood mononuclear cells from that sample were used for TCR beta sequencing. Genomic DNA was extracted from the blood cell samples with the Qiagen DNeasy Blood Extraction Kit. The germline V gene (reference sequence) supplies CDR1 SEHNR and CDR2 FQNEAQ. The CDR3 runs 16 amino acids, cysteine and phenylalanine included. Just CDR3 DNA is preserved here, 48 bases in frame from base 1. The trim is 2 bases for V and 9 bases for J, with a gap of 20 bases between the germline ends. Preparation of the library involved the immunoSEQ multiplex PCR assay. For the multiplex PCR, a mixture combining 60 forward primers for TCR Vbeta segments and 13 reverse primers for TCR Jbeta segments was used. The CDR3 region of rearranged TCR beta genes was amplified from genomic DNA with a multiplex PCR assay. On the Illumina HiSeq System, the amplified TCR beta libraries were sequenced as 87-base-pair reads. The authors processed their data as follows. In a later analysis, about 80 million unique TCR beta chains were counted across the roughly 610 repertoires, and around 10 million of these chains were shared by at least two donors. Raw reads were error-corrected and collapsed into unique sequences with a nearest-neighbor algorithm that merged closely related sequences to remove PCR and sequencing errors. V, D and J gene segments were assigned by aligning CDR3 sequences to IMGT reference sequences. Each retained sequence needed at least a six-nucleotide match to both a V gene segment and a J gene segment. A rearrangement was called productive if the CDR3 had no stop codons and remained in frame with V and J, and every other rearrangement was called non-productive. Following IMGT convention, CDR3 was defined as the stretch from the second conserved V-encoded cysteine up to the conserved J-encoded phenylalanine. Sequences without an unambiguous match to a single V gene segment were excluded from the earlier analysis of about 600 of the donors. An earlier analysis of fewer than 750 of the donors classified V segments as functional when productive rearrangements were above 56.7% and as segregating when the standard deviation between donors was above 5%. A statistical classification framework was built to diagnose cytomegalovirus status from the catalog of TCR beta chain sequences. In a later analysis, V and J genes were assigned by comparing TCR nucleotide sequences against IMGT/GENE-DB human TR gene sequences. A later analysis assigned CDR3 sequences and most-parsimonious VDJ recombination scenarios with the TCRdist pipeline. In a later analysis, each TCR beta chain was defined by its CDR3 amino acid sequence together with its V-gene family, and reads lacking a unique V-gene family were excluded. As a way to deal with suspected cross-contamination and a sequencing artifact, a later analysis dropped 640 or so nucleotide sequences that were highly shared and had low generation probability. In a later analysis, a clonal expansion index for each public chain was calculated from normalized within-repertoire ranks of inferred template counts. In a later analysis, generation probabilities were computed with a VDJ recombination model fitted to out-of-frame rearrangements, and the resulting probabilities were checked against IGoR. In a later analysis, TCR-TCR, TCR-HLA and TCR-CMV co-occurrence was scored with hypergeometric tests, and a repertoire-size bias correction was applied to TCR pairs. A later analysis estimated false discovery rates by permuting HLA or CMV assignments 20 times. In a later analysis, co-occurring TCRs were grouped with DBSCAN, and TCRdist sequence similarity was added when clustering was performed within HLA-allele-positive subsets. For co-occurrence clustering, repertoires with fewer than 30,000 or more than 120,000 public chains were excluded, along with four to six repertoires with anomalous nucleotide sharing. Imported from immuneACCESS, the table was reduced by TCRdb to in-frame sequences with V and J called. These copies leave out some clones; in studies compared against another copy, an unresolved V gene accounts for under half, and the cause of the remainder is not known. The V and J calls and clone size are taken from that table; D and trimming were inferred from the DNA. This sample has 200,000 or so clones in its table, and about 75% of those were observed once. Around 1.8% of the sample belongs to the ten largest clones.

The sample consisted of PBMCs. The source of this sequence is a young man in good health and CMV-seronegative. Recombination connected TRBV7-9 to TRBJ2-1; the D region possibly corresponds to TRBD2 (6 bases align). The CDR3 region has the sequence CASSLPKSGEVREQFF. The nucleotide sequence reads TGTGCCAGCAGCTTACCCAAATCGGGAGAGGTGCGTGAGCAGTTCTTC.